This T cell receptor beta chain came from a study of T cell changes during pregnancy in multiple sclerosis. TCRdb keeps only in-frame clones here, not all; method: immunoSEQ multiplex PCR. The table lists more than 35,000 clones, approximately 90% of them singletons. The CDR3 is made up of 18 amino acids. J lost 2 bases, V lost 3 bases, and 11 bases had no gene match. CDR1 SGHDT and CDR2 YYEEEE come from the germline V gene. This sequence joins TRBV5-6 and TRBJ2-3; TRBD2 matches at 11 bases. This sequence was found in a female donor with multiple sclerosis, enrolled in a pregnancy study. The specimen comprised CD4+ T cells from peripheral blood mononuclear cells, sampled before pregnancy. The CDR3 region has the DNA TGTGCCAGCAGCTCTCTAGCGGGGGGTCGACGATACACAGATACGCAGTATTTT. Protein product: CASSSLAGGRRYTDTQYF.